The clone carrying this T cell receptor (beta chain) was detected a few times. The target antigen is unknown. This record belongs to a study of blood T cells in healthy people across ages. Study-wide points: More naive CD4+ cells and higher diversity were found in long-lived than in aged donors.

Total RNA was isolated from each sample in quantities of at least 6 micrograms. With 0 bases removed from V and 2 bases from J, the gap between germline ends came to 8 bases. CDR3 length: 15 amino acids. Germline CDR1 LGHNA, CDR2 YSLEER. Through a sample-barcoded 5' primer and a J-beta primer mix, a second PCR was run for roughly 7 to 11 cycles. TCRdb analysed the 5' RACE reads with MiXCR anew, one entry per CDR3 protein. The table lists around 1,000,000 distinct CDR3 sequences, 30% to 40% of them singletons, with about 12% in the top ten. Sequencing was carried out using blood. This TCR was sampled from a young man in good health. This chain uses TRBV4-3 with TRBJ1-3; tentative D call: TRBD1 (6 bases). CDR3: CASSQDRQAGNTIYF. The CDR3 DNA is TGCGCCAGCAGCCAAGATCGACAGGCTGGAAACACCATATATTTT.